The source of this T cell receptor (beta chain) is a study of human CD8 memory T cell subsets. Making the TCR beta libraries relied on UMI-labeled 5' RACE. TCRdb re-called the 5' RACE reads and shows each CDR3 protein once, DNA omitted. Its clone listing holds more than 5,500 distinct CDR3 sequences. TSTEM referred to stem-like memory CD8+ T cells, which were CCR7+ PD-1- TIGIT-. RNA was obtained from duplicate vials of about 140,000 sorted CD8+ T cells per subset. The source material was CD8+ stem-like memory T cells (TSCM and TCM) sorted from PBMCs. Noted subset: stem-like memory CD8 T cells (TSTEM), CCR7+ PD-1- TIGIT-. The receptor comes from a human donor in good health.

The CDR3 loop is CASSGRIAGEGEQYF. The chain is built from TRBV5-4 and TRBJ2-7; TCRdb's D gene call, TRBD2, goes unchecked for lack of DNA. This CDR3 region has 15 residues. Germline CDR1 is SGHNT and CDR2 is YYREEE (reference sequence).